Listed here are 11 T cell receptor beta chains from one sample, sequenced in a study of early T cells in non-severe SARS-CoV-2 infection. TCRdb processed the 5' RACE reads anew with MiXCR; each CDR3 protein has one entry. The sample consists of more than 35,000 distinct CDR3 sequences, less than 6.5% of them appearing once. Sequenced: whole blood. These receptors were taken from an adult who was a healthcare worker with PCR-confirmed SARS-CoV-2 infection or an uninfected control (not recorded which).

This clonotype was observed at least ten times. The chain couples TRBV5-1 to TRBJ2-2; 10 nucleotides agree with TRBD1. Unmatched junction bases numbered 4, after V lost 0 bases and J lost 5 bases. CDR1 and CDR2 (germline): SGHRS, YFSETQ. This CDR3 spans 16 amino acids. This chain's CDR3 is CASSLAMGQGTGELFF. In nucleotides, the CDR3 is TGCGCCAGCAGCTTGGCCATGGGACAGGGGACCGGGGAGCTGTTTTTT.

Written as DNA, the CDR3 is TGCAGTGCTAGTAGGGGGGACAGGGGACAAGATCAGCCCCAGCATTTT. Its protein product is CSASRGDRGQDQPQHF. The chain uses TRBV20-1 and TRBJ1-5; 10 bases fit TRBD1. Germline V gene data show CDR1 as DFQATT and CDR2 as SNEGSKA (reference sequence). Germline trimming cut 3 bases from V and 5 bases from J; bases unmatched to any gene: 10. There are 16 residues in the CDR3.

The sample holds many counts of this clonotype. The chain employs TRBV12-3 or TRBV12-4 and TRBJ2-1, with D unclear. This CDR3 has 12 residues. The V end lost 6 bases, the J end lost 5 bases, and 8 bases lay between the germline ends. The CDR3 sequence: CASSPEHNEQFF. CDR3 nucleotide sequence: TGTGCCAGCAGCCCCGAACACAATGAGCAGTTCTTC.

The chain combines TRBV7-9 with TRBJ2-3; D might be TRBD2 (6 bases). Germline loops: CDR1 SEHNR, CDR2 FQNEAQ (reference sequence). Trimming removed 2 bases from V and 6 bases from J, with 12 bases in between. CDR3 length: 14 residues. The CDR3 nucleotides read TGTGCCAGCAGCTTAAGGAGGGTTTCGGATACGCAGTATTTT. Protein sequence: CASSLRRVSDTQYF.

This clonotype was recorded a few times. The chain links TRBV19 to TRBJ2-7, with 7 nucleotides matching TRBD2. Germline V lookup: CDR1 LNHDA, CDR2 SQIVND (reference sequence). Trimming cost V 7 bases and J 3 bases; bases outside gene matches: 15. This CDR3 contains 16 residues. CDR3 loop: CASTASSGGGGYEQYF. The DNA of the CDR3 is TGTGCCAGTACCGCTTCATCGGGCGGGGGAGGCTACGAGCAGTACTTC.

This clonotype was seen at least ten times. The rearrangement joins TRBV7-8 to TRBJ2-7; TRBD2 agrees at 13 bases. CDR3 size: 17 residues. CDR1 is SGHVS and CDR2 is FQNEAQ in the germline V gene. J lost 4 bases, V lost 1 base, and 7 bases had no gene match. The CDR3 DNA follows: TGTGCCAGCAGCTTAGTCGGACTAGCGGGAGTGACGTACGAGCAGTACTTC. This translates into CASSLVGLAGVTYEQYF. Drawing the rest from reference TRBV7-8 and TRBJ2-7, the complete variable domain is GAGVSQSPRYKVAKRGQDVALRCDPISGHVSLFWYQQALGQGPEFLTYFQNEAQLDKSGLPSDRFFAERPEGSVSTLKIQRTQQEDSAVYLCASSLVGLAGVTYEQYFGPGTRLTVT.

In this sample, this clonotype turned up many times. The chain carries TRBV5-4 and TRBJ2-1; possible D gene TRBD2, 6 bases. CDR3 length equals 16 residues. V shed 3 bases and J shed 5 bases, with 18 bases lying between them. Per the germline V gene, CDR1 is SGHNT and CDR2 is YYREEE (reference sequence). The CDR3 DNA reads TGTGCCAGCAGCTCCCGGGCGGCGGGATCCAACAATGAGCAGTTCTTC. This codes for CASSSRAAGSNNEQFF.

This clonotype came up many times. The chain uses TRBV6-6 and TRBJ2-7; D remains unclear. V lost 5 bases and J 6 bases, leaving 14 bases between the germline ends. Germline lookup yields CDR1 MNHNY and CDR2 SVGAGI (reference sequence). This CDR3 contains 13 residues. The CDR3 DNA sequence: TGTGCCAGCAGTGACGTAGGTTCTCTCGAGCAGTACTTC. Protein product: CASSDVGSLEQYF.

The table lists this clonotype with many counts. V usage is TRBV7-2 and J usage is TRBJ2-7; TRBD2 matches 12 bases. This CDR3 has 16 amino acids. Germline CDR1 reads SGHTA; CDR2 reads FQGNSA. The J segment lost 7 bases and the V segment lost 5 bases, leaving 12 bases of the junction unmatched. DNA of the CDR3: TGTGCCAGCAGCCGTCAGGCGACTAGCGGGGGAAATGAGCAGTACTTC. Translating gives CASSRQATSGGNEQYF.

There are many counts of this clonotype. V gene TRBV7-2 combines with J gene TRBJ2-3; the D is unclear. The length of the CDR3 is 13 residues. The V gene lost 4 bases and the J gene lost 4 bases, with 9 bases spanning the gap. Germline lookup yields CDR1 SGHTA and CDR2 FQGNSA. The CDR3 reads CASSSESADTQYF. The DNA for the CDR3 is TGTGCCAGCAGCTCTGAGTCGGCAGATACGCAGTATTTT.

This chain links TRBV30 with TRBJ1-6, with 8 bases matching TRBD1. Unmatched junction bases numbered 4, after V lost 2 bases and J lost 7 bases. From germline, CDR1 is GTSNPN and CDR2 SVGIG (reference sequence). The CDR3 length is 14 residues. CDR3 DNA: TGTGCCTGGAGTATGGACAGGGCCAATTCACCCCTCCACTTT. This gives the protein CAWSMDRANSPLHF.